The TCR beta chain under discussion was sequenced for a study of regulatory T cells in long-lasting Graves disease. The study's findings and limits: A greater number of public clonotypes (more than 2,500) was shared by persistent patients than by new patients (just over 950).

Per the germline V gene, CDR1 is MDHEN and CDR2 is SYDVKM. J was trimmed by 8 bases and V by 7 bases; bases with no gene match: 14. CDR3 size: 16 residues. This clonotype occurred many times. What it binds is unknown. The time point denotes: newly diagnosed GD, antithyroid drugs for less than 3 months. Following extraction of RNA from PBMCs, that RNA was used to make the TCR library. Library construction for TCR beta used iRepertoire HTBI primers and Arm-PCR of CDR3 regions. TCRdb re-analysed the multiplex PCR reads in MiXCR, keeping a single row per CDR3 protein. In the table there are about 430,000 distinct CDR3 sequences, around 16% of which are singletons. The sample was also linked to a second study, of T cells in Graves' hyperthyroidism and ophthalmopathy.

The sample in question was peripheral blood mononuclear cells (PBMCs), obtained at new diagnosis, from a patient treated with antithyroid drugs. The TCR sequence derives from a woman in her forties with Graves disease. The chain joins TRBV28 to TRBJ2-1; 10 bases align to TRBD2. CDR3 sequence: CASTLLLAGAGDEQFF. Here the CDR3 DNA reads TGTGCCAGCACGTTACTTCTAGCGGGAGCGGGTGATGAGCAGTTCTTC.